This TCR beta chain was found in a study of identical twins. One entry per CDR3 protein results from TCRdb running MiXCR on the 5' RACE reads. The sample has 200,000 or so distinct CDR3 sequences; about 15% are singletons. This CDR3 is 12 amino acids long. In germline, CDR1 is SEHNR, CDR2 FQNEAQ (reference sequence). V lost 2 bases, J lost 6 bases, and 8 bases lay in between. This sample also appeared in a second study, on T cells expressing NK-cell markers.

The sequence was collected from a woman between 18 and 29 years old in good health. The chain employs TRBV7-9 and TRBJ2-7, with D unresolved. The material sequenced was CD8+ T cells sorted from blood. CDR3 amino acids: CASSLPLGEQYF. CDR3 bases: TGTGCCAGCAGCTTACCTCTAGGCGAGCAGTACTTC.